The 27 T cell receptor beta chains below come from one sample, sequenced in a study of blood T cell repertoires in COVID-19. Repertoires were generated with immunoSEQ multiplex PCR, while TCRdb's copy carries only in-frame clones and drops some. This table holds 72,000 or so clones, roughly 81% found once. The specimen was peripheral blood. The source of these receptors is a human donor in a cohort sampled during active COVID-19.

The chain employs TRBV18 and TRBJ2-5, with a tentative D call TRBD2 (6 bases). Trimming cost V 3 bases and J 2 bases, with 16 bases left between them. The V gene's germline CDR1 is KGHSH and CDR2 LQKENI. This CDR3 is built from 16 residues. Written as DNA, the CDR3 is TGTGCCAGCTCACCTTTAGCCCAGCGGGTACAAGAGACCCAGTACTTC. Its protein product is CASSPLAQRVQETQYF.

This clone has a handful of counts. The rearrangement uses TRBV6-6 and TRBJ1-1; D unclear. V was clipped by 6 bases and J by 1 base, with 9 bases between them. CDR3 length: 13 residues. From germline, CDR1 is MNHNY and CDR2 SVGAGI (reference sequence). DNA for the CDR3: TGTGCCAGCAGGACGGGTCCGAACACTGAAGCTTTCTTT. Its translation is CASRTGPNTEAFF.

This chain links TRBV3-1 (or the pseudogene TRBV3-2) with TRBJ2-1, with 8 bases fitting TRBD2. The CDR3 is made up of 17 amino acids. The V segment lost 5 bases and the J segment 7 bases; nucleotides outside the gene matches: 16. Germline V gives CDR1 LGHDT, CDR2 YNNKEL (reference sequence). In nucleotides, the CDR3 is TGTGCCAGCAGCGTTCAGGTAGGGCTAGCGGGTTGGAATGAGCAGTTCTTC. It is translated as CASSVQVGLAGWNEQFF.

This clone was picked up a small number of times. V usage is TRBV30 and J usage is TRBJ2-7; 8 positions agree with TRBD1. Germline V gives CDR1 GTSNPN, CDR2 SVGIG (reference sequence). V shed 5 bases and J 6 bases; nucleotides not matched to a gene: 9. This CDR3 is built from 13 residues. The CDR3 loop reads CAWGRDRFVEQYF. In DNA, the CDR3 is TGTGCCTGGGGCCGGGACAGGTTCGTCGAGCAGTACTTC.

The CDR3 DNA reads TGTGCCAGCTCACCTTCGCAGGCGAACGAGCAGTACTTC. This translates into CASSPSQANEQYF. This chain uses TRBV18 with TRBJ2-7; D not resolved. The V and J ends lost 3 bases and 5 bases respectively, with 11 bases between them. Germline CDR1 is KGHSH and CDR2 is LQKENI. The CDR3 extends over 13 amino acids.

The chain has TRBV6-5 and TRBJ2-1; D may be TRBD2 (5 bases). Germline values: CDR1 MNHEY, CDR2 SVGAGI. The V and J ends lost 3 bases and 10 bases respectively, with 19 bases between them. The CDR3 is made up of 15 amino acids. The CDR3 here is CASSYHGVGEREQFF. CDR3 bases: TGTGCCAGCAGTTATCATGGAGTCGGGGAGCGGGAGCAGTTCTTC.

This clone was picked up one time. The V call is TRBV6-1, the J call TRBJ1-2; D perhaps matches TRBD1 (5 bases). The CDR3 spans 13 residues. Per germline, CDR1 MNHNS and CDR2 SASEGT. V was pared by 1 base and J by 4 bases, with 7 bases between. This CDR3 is CASSEGGVYGYTF. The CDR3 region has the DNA TGTGCCAGCAGTGAAGGGGGGGTCTATGGCTACACCTTC.

The CDR3 spells CASSLDGAGELFF. CDR3 DNA: TGCGCCAGCAGCTTGGACGGGGCCGGGGAGCTGTTTTTT. The chain combines TRBV5-1 with TRBJ2-2; TRBD2 might be the D (5 bases). Germline CDR1 reads SGHRS; CDR2 reads YFSETQ. CDR3 length: 13 amino acids. The V gene lost 0 bases and the J gene lost 6 bases, with 6 bases spanning the gap. Full variable domain (outside the CDR3, taken from reference TRBV5-1 and TRBJ2-2): KAGVTQTPRYLIKTRGQQVTLSCSPISGHRSVSWYQQTPGQGLQFLFEYFSETQRNKGNFPGRFSGRQFSNSRSEMNVSTLELGDSALYLCASSLDGAGELFFGEGSRLTVL.

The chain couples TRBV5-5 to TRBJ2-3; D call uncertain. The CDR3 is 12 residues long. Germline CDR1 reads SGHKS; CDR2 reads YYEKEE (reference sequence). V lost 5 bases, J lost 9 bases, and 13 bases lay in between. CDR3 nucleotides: TGTGCCAGCAGTTTTGACGGGTTGACGCAGTATTTT. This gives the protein CASSFDGLTQYF.

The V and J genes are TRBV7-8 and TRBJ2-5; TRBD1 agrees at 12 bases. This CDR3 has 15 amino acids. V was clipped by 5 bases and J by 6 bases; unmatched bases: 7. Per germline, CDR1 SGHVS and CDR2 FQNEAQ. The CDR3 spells CASSPGTGGLKTQYF. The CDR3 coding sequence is TGTGCCAGCAGCCCCGGGACAGGGGGCCTAAAGACCCAGTACTTC.

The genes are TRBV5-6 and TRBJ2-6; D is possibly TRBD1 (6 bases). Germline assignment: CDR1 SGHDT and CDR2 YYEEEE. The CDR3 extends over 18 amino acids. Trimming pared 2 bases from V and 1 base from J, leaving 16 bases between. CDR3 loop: CASSLTGPLGSGANVLTF. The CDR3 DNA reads TGTGCCAGCAGCTTAACAGGGCCACTGGGGTCTGGGGCCAACGTCCTGACTTTC.

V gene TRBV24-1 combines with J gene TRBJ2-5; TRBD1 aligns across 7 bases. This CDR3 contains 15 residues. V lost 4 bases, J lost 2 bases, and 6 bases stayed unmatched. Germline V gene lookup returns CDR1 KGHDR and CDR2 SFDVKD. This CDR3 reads CATSESRDSQETQYF. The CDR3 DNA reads TGTGCCACCAGTGAGTCCCGGGACAGTCAAGAGACCCAGTACTTC.

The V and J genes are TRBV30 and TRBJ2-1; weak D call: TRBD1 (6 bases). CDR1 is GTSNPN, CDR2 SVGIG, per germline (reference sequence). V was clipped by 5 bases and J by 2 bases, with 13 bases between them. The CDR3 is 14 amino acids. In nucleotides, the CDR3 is TGTGCCTGGTCCGAGGGGGATCCCTACAATGAGCAGTTCTTC. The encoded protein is CAWSEGDPYNEQFF. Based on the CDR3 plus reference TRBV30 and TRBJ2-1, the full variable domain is SQTIHQWPATLVQPVGSPLSLECTVEGTSNPNLYWYRQAAGRGLQLLFYSVGIGQISSEVPQNLSASRPQDRQFILSSKKLLLSDSGFYLCAWSEGDPYNEQFFGPGTRLTVL.

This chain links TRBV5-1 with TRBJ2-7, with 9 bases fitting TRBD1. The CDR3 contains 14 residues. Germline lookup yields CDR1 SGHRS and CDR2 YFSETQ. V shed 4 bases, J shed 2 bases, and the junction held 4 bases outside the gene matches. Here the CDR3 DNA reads TGCGCCAGCAGCACCTGGACAGGGGCCTACGAGCAGTACTTC. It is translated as CASSTWTGAYEQYF.

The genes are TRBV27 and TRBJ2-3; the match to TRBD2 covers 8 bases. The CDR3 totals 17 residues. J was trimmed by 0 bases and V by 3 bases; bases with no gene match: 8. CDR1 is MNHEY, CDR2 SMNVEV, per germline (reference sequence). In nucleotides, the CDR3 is TGTGCCAGCAGTTTTCCCCGGGAGGGATCTAGCACAGATACGCAGTATTTT. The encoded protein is CASSFPREGSSTDTQYF.

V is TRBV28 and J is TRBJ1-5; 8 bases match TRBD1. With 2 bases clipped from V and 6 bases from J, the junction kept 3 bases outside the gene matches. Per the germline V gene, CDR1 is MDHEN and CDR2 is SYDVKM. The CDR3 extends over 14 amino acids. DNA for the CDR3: TGTGCCAGCAGTTTAGGACAGGGCGGTCAGCCCCAGCATTTT. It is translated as CASSLGQGGQPQHF.

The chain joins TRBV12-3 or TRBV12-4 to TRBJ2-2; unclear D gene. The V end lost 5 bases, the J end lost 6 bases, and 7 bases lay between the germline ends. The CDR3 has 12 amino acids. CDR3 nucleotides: TGTGCCAGCAGTGGAGTATCCGGGGAGCTGTTTTTT. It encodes CASSGVSGELFF.

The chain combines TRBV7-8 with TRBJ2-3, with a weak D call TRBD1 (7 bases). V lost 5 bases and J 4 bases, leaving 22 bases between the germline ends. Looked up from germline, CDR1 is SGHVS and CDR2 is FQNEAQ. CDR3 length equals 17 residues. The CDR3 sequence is CASSAIGGGKKADTQYF. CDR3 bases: TGTGCCAGCAGCGCTATAGGGGGCGGGAAGAAGGCAGATACGCAGTATTTT.

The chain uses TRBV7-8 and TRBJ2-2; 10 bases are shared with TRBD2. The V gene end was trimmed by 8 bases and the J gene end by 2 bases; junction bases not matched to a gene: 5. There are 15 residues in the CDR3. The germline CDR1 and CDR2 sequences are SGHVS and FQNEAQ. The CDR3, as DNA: TGTGCCAGCCGAACACTAGCGGGAAACACCGGGGAGCTGTTTTTT. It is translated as CASRTLAGNTGELFF. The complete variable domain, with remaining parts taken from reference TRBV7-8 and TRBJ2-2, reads GAGVSQSPRYKVAKRGQDVALRCDPISGHVSLFWYQQALGQGPEFLTYFQNEAQLDKSGLPSDRFFAERPEGSVSTLKIQRTQQEDSAVYLCASRTLAGNTGELFFGEGSRLTVL.

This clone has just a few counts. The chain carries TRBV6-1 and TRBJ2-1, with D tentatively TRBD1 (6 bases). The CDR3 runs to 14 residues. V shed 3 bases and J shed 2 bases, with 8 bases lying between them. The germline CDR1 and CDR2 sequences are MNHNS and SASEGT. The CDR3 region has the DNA TGTGCCAGCAGTGACAGGGGCCCCTACAATGAGCAGTTCTTC. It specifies CASSDRGPYNEQFF.

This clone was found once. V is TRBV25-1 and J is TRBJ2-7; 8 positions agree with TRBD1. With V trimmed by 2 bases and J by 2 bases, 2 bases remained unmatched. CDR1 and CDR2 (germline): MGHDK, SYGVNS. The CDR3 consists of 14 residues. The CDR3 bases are TGTGCCAGCAGTGAAGGGACAGGACCCTACGAGCAGTACTTC. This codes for CASSEGTGPYEQYF.

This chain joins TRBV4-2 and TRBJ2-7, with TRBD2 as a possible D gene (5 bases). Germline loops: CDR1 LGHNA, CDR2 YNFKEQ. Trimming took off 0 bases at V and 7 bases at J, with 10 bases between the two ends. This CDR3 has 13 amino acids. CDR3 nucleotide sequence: TGTGCCAGCAGCCAAGATAGATCGGGAGAGCAGTACTTC. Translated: CASSQDRSGEQYF.

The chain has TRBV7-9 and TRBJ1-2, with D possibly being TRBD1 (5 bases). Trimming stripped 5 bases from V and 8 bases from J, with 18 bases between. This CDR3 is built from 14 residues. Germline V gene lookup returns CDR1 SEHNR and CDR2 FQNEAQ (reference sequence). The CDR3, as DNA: TGTGCCAGCAGCCGTCACAGGAACAGTGGGGGCTACACCTTC. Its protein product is CASSRHRNSGGYTF.

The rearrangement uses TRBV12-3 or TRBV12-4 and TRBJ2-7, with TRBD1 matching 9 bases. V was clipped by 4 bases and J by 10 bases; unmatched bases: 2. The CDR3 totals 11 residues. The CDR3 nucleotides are TGTGCCAGCAGTTGGGGACAGGGACAGTACTTC. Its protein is CASSWGQGQYF.

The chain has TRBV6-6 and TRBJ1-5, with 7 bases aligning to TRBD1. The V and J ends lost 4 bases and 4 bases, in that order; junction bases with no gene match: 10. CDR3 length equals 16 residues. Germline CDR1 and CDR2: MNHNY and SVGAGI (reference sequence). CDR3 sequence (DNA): TGTGCCAGCAGTTTGGAGACGGGACAGAAAAATCAGCCCCAGCATTTT. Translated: CASSLETGQKNQPQHF.

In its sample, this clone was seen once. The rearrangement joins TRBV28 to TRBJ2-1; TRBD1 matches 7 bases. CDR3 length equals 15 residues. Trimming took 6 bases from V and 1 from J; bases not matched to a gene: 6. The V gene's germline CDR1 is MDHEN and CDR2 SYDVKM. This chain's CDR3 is CASRPQGESYNEQFF. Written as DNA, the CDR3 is TGTGCCAGCAGACCCCAGGGGGAGTCCTACAATGAGCAGTTCTTC. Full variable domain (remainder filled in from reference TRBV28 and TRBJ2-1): DVKVTQSSRYLVKRTGEKVFLECVQDMDHENMFWYRQDPGLGLRLIYFSYDVKMKEKGDIPEGYSVSREKKERFSLILESASTNQTSMYLCASRPQGESYNEQFFGPGTRLTVL.

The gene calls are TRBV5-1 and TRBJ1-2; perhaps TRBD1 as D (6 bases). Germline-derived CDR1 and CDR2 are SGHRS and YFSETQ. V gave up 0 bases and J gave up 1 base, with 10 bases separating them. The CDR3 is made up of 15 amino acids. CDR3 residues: CASSLVTGSNYGYTF. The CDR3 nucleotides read TGCGCCAGCAGCTTGGTGACAGGAAGTAACTATGGCTACACCTTC.